The source of this T cell receptor (beta chain) is a study of immune evolution from preneoplasia to lung adenocarcinoma (dated by TCRdb to 2020 to 2022). Looking at the study overall: No AAH lesions showed HLA loss of heterozygosity, compared with around 7% of AIS, 15% of MIA and around a third of ADC lesions. The study used immune gene expression, TCR sequencing and multiplex immunofluorescence to profile the immune contexture of lung adenocarcinoma precursors and invasive adenocarcinoma. Resected precursor lesions (AAH, AIS, MIA) and invasive adenocarcinomas were compared with paired morphologically normal lung tissue. Sample size was determined by specimen availability and not by a prior power calculation. The immune data were combined with whole exome sequencing and methylation data from the same cohort of nodules. In total, the cohort included roughly 49 patients with pulmonary nodules, all of whom underwent surgical resection. The TCR sequencing data were obtained from about 47 patients. According to the study, some 97 samples were used for TCR sequencing. POLYSOLVER was used to infer Class I HLA alleles from exome data, and LOHHLA was used to detect allele-specific HLA loss.

In the germline V gene, CDR1 corresponds to SGHRS and CDR2 to YFSETQ. From the cysteine through the phenylalanine, the CDR3 covers 13 amino acids. This entry keeps only the CDR3 DNA: 39 bases, framed from base 1. The germline ends are 7 bases apart after V is trimmed by 0 bases and J by 7 bases. Comment on this clone: No cognate antigen has been identified for it. No much larger clonotype is one base removed from it; base qualities were not supplied.

The paper as a whole reports these results and caveats: The findings rested on association rather than direct causation, and larger cohorts with long-term follow-up and longitudinal biopsies were considered necessary. Normal lung showed the highest clonality, whereas later-stage lesions appeared to have higher T cell density and diversity but lower clonality. Because all patients came from Japan and China, whether the findings apply to Western populations was uncertain. The highest T cell clonality was observed in KRAS-mutant nodules compared with EGFR-mutant or double wild-type lesions. The highest top T cell clone frequencies were observed in normal lung, and a progressive decrease in top T cell clone frequencies appeared to occur from AAH through AIS, MIA and invasive adenocarcinoma.

TCR beta CDR3 regions were sequenced from DNA using the immunoSEQ hsTCRbeta Kit. On the authors' methods: The ImmunoSEQ Analyzer was used to analyse the TCR sequencing data. T cell clonality was defined as 1 minus Pielou's evenness, calculated on productive rearrangements. T cell diversity was measured with the inverse Simpson index on productive templates. T cell density was expressed as TCR beta template counts normalized to usable DNA, with usable DNA estimated by amplifying and sequencing housekeeping genes. TCR metrics were compared across histologic stages using two-sided Kruskal-Wallis tests. In TCRdb, the immuneACCESS table is reduced to in-frame sequences with V and J assigned. These tables do not hold every clone; where another copy was compared, an unresolved V gene accounts for under half, and the others remain unexplained. V, J and clone size are taken as reported in that table, and D and trimming were inferred from the DNA itself. This sample comprises some 1,500 clones, 65% to 85% of them detected only once. Roughly a tenth of the sample rests with the top ten.

Patients underwent resection in Japan or China between the mid-2010s and the late 2010s. Two lung cancer pathologists independently confirmed the histologic diagnosis of each case on H&E slides. Macro-dissection after pathologic assessment enriched premalignant or tumor cells for nucleic acid extraction. The AllPrep DNA/RNA FFPE Kit was used to isolate DNA from FFPE tissue. This sequence originates from a person between 70 and 80 years old with lung adenocarcinoma. Sequences were obtained from FFPE atypical adenomatous hyperplasia tissue from the lung. The cell subset or site label on this specimen signifies: atypical adenomatous hyperplasia (AAH), lung preneoplasia. The V gene is TRBV5-1 and the J gene is TRBJ2-2; the D gene cannot be named for sure. This receptor carries the CDR3 CASSLARDGELFF. The DNA sequence is given as TGCGCCAGCAGCTTGGCGAGAGACGGGGAGCTGTTTTTT.